A single sample is the source of the 28 T cell receptor beta chains below, sequenced in a study of T-cell memory formation after mild COVID-19. TCRdb recomputed calls from the 5' RACE reads with MiXCR, one row per CDR3 protein. This table has 190,000 or so distinct CDR3 sequences, around 26% appearing once. The source material was PBMCs or a T cell subset sorted from them (not recorded which). The source is an adult woman who had mild COVID-19 (a few samples of this study predate the infection). Cell type and time point are not known.

This clonotype was seen a few times. The chain has TRBV7-8 and TRBJ1-2; no clear D. The CDR3 has 13 residues. Germline V gives CDR1 SGHVS, CDR2 FQNEAQ. The V end was cut by 1 base, the J end by 8 bases, with 11 bases between. CDR3: CASSLVLTEGYTF. For the CDR3, the DNA is TGTGCCAGCAGCTTAGTCCTAACGGAGGGCTACACCTTC.

This clonotype has just a few counts. The V gene is TRBV29-1, the J gene TRBJ2-1; TRBD2 matches at 7 bases. The CDR3 spans 13 residues. The germline CDR1 and CDR2 sequences are SQVTM and ANQGSEA. V trimming: 5 bases; J trimming: 2 bases; junction bases outside the gene matches: 3. CDR3 coding DNA: TGCAGCGTTCCTGGGGGGGCCTACAATGAGCAGTTCTTC. It encodes CSVPGGAYNEQFF.

The gene calls are TRBV12-3 or TRBV12-4 and TRBJ2-7, with D unclear. The V gene lost 5 bases and the J gene lost 3 bases, with 11 bases spanning the gap. The CDR3 length is 13 residues. Here the CDR3 DNA reads TGTGCCAGCAGTCCACGGTCCGACTACGAGCAGTACTTC. It codes for CASSPRSDYEQYF.

The V and J genes are TRBV20-1 and TRBJ2-3; possible D gene TRBD1, 5 bases. The CDR3 is 13 amino acids. The germline V gene encodes CDR1 DFQATT and CDR2 SNEGSKA (reference sequence). V was clipped by 5 bases and J by 5 bases, with 14 bases between them. DNA for the CDR3: TGCAGTGCTCACCGCTACAGGCGAGATACGCAGTATTTT. Translation: CSAHRYRRDTQYF.

This clonotype was observed a few times. V gene TRBV19 combines with J gene TRBJ2-2, with unresolved D. Germline V lookup: CDR1 LNHDA, CDR2 SQIVND (reference sequence). V was pared by 6 bases and J by 0 bases, with 5 bases between. The CDR3 loop spans 13 amino acids. CDR3 coding DNA: TGTGCCAGTAGCACATCGAACACCGGGGAGCTGTTTTTT. This gives the protein CASSTSNTGELFF.

This clonotype was picked up a small number of times. The gene calls are TRBV12-3 or TRBV12-4 and TRBJ2-7; D is ambiguous. Deletions cut 1 base from V and 0 bases from J, with 10 bases between. The CDR3 is 15 amino acids. As DNA, the CDR3 is TGTGCCAGCAGTTTAGGCTACTCCCCCTCCTACGAGCAGTACTTC. Protein: CASSLGYSPSYEQYF.

Only a few counts were recorded for this clonotype. The chain uses TRBV4-3 and TRBJ2-5; no definite D call. The ends were cut back, 1 base at V and 5 bases at J, with 8 bases in the middle. The CDR3 loop spans 13 amino acids. Germline CDR1 is LGHNA and CDR2 is YSLEER. The CDR3 here is CASSQGFGETQYF. The CDR3 region has the DNA TGCGCCAGCAGCCAAGGGTTTGGGGAGACCCAGTACTTC.

The rearrangement uses TRBV12-3 or TRBV12-4 and TRBJ2-7; 9 bases line up with TRBD1. This CDR3 has 15 residues. V shed 7 bases, J shed 3 bases, and the junction held 10 bases outside the gene matches. CDR3 sequence (DNA): TGTGCCAGCACTTACCGACAGGGGGGGGTCTACGAGCAGTACTTC. Residues: CASTYRQGGVYEQYF.

In its sample, this clonotype was seen a few times. The genes are TRBV7-9 and TRBJ2-3; perhaps TRBD2 as D (5 bases). Trimming stripped 3 bases from V and 1 base from J, with 14 bases between. The germline V gene encodes CDR1 SEHNR and CDR2 FQNEAQ (reference sequence). The CDR3 runs 16 residues. CDR3: CASSLGRAGRTDTQYF. The CDR3 DNA sequence: TGTGCCAGCAGCTTGGGTCGCGCGGGCCGCACAGATACGCAGTATTTT.

The rearrangement uses TRBV7-6 and TRBJ2-7; no firm D call. Germline V CDR1 and CDR2: SGHVS, FNYEAQ. This CDR3 region has 14 residues. Trimming took 1 base from V and 2 from J, leaving 9 bases between them. CDR3 region: CASSLGQAAYEQYF. For the CDR3, the DNA is TGTGCCAGCAGCTTAGGGCAGGCAGCCTACGAGCAGTACTTC.

The V gene is TRBV7-2, the J gene TRBJ2-5; TRBD2 is a possible D gene (6 bases). Looked up from germline, CDR1 is SGHTA and CDR2 is FQGNSA. CDR3 length equals 15 residues. The V gene lost 4 bases and the J gene lost 0 bases, with 12 bases spanning the gap. DNA for the CDR3: TGTGCCAGCAGCTCAACCCAGCGGGACCAAGAGACCCAGTACTTC. Amino acid sequence: CASSSTQRDQETQYF.

The chain uses TRBV7-3 and TRBJ2-1; 9 bases are shared with TRBD2. The CDR3 consists of 15 residues. V lost 1 base and J lost 6; bases outside the gene matches: 4. Germline V gene data show CDR1 as SGHTA and CDR2 as FQGTGA. CDR3 bases: TGTGCCAGCAGCTTAATGAGCGGGGGGAGCAATGAGCAGTTCTTC. It encodes CASSLMSGGSNEQFF.

This chain links TRBV5-5 with TRBJ1-2, with D unresolved. This CDR3 is built from 14 residues. CDR1 and CDR2 (germline): SGHKS, YYEKEE (reference sequence). The V and J ends lost 0 bases and 4 bases respectively, with 10 bases between them. CDR3 nucleotides: TGTGCCAGCAGCTTGGTTGCGGGCAGCTATGGCTACACCTTC. It yields the protein CASSLVAGSYGYTF.

The chain combines TRBV7-6 with TRBJ2-1; D tentatively fits TRBD1 or TRBD2 (5 bases each). The germline V and J ends were trimmed by 6 bases and 6 bases, with 15 bases remaining between them. Per the germline V gene, CDR1 is SGHVS and CDR2 is FNYEAQ. The CDR3 contains 14 residues. In DNA, the CDR3 is TGTGCCAGCAGTTCCGGGACCCCCGGCAATGAGCAGTTCTTC. Translated: CASSSGTPGNEQFF. The whole variable domain, filled in from reference TRBV7-6 and TRBJ2-1, reads GAGVSQSPRYKVTKRGQDVALRCDPISGHVSLYWYRQALGQGPEFLTYFNYEAQQDKSGLPNDRFSAERPEGSISTLTIQRTEQRDSAMYRCASSSGTPGNEQFFGPGTRLTVL.

V is TRBV7-9 and J is TRBJ2-3; 8 bases match TRBD1. Germline V CDR1 and CDR2: SEHNR, FQNEAQ (reference sequence). V lost 5 bases to trimming and J lost 4 bases; unmatched junction nucleotides: 8. The CDR3 is 15 amino acids. The CDR3 loop is CASSERTGSADTQYF. In DNA form, the CDR3 reads TGTGCCAGCAGCGAAAGGACAGGGAGCGCAGATACGCAGTATTTT.

The rearrangement joins TRBV19 to TRBJ1-1; D unclear. Germline CDR1 LNHDA, CDR2 SQIVND (reference sequence). The CDR3 loop spans 13 amino acids. The V and J ends lost 4 bases and 1 base respectively, with 7 bases between them. CDR3 region: CASSTDGNTEAFF. For the CDR3, the DNA is TGTGCCAGTAGTACCGACGGGAACACTGAAGCTTTCTTT.

The rearrangement joins TRBV4-3 to TRBJ2-5; D gene ambiguous. CDR3 length: 14 amino acids. CDR1 is LGHNA and CDR2 is YSLEER in the germline V gene. Trimming pared 3 bases from V and 0 bases from J, leaving 8 bases between. The CDR3 loop reads CASSHNANQETQYF. As DNA, the CDR3 is TGCGCCAGCAGCCACAATGCTAACCAAGAGACCCAGTACTTC.

The chain uses TRBV6-1 and TRBJ2-3; possibly TRBD1 or TRBD2 for D (5 bases each). Germline V gives CDR1 MNHNS, CDR2 SASEGT. Trimming pared 1 base from V and 1 base from J, leaving 9 bases between. The CDR3 runs 15 residues. The CDR3 region is CASSEGGIGTDTQYF. DNA for the CDR3: TGTGCCAGCAGTGAAGGGGGGATAGGCACAGATACGCAGTATTTT.

The genes are TRBV20-1 and TRBJ1-2, with 9 bases that match TRBD1. V lost 5 bases, J lost 5 bases, and 15 bases stayed unmatched. Germline loops: CDR1 DFQATT, CDR2 SNEGSKA (reference sequence). The CDR3 loop spans 16 amino acids. Here the CDR3 DNA reads TGCAGTGCTTCAGCAGCCGGGACAGGGTCCGCTTATGGCTACACCTTC. It encodes CSASAAGTGSAYGYTF.

V usage is TRBV6-5 and J usage is TRBJ1-2, with D possibly TRBD1 on 6 matching bases. The germline V and J ends were trimmed by 2 bases and 5 bases, with 9 bases remaining between them. CDR1 MNHEY and CDR2 SVGAGI come from the germline V gene. This CDR3 has 13 residues. The CDR3 DNA is TGTGCCAGCAGTTACGGGGGGCGTTATGGCTACACCTTC. This encodes CASSYGGRYGYTF.

The chain joins TRBV4-3 to TRBJ2-1, with 12 bases matching TRBD2. The CDR3 totals 17 residues. Looked up from germline, CDR1 is LGHNA and CDR2 is YSLEER. J was trimmed by 10 bases and V by 2 bases; bases with no gene match: 12. CDR3 amino acids: CASSQLAGGPSIREQFF. CDR3 nucleotide sequence: TGCGCCAGCAGCCAACTAGCGGGAGGGCCTAGTATAAGGGAGCAGTTCTTC.

V gene TRBV4-3 combines with J gene TRBJ2-5; 8 nucleotides agree with TRBD1. Germline-derived CDR1 and CDR2 are LGHNA and YSLEER. Losses at the gene ends were 2 bases for V and 4 bases for J; bases not matched to a gene: 9. The CDR3 loop spans 16 amino acids. CDR3 loop: CASSQHHRGTAETQYF. For the CDR3, the DNA is TGCGCCAGCAGCCAACATCACAGGGGGACAGCAGAGACCCAGTACTTC.

This chain uses TRBV20-1 with TRBJ2-5; D unresolved. From germline, CDR1 is DFQATT and CDR2 SNEGSKA (reference sequence). V gave up 3 bases and J gave up 2 bases, with 7 bases separating them. The CDR3 has 12 amino acids. For the CDR3, the DNA is TGCAGTGCTAGGTGGGCGCAAGAGACCCAGTACTTC. Translated, it gives CSARWAQETQYF.

With regard to this clonotype: The junction shows a germline mismatch at one end, possibly a read error. The V call is TRBV14, the J call TRBJ2-3, with D hard to call. The CDR3 spans 13 residues. Germline CDR1 and CDR2: SGHDN and FVKESK. The CDR3 spells CASSRLGTDTQYF. The CDR3 nucleotides read TGTGCCAGCAGCCGACTGGGCACCGATACGCAGTATTTT.

This clonotype was observed a handful of times. V is TRBV24-1 and J is TRBJ2-5, with D tentatively TRBD1 or TRBD2 (6 bases each). The germline CDR1 and CDR2 sequences are KGHDR and SFDVKD. The CDR3 length is 15 residues. Deletions cut 5 bases from V and 3 bases from J, with 15 bases between. Written as DNA, the CDR3 is TGTGCCACCAGTGCCGGGGGCCGCCCCAAAGAGACCCAGTACTTC. Encoded protein: CATSAGGRPKETQYF.

This clonotype was counted only a few times. The chain combines TRBV6-2 or TRBV6-3 with TRBJ1-6; D is possibly TRBD1 (6 bases). Germline V gives CDR1 MNHEY, CDR2 SVGEGT. The CDR3 length is 15 residues. Between the trimmed V and J ends, which lost 6 bases and 3 bases, there was a span of 12 bases. This CDR3 is CASSQTGNYNSPLHF. The CDR3 DNA follows: TGTGCCAGCAGCCAGACAGGAAACTATAATTCACCCCTCCACTTT.

The gene calls are TRBV6-2 or TRBV6-3 and TRBJ1-1; D may be TRBD1 (6 bases). The CDR3 length is 15 residues. The V end lost 0 bases, the J end lost 7 bases, and 15 bases lay between the germline ends. Germline lookup yields CDR1 MNHEY and CDR2 SVGEGT. The CDR3 DNA sequence: TGTGCCAGCAGTTACTCTTTCGGGGGCGCTAGTGAAGCTTTCTTT. It is translated as CASSYSFGGASEAFF.

V usage is TRBV27 and J usage is TRBJ2-1; TRBD1 aligns across 9 bases. Per the germline V gene, CDR1 is MNHEY and CDR2 is SMNVEV (reference sequence). Trimming cost V 3 bases and J 1 base; bases outside gene matches: 10. The CDR3 contains 18 residues. CDR3 DNA: TGTGCCAGCAGTTTTATCGGGGGTGGGACAGGGTCCTACAATGAGCAGTTCTTC. Protein: CASSFIGGGTGSYNEQFF.